Below, 5 T cell receptor beta chains from the same sample are listed, as sequenced in a study of blood T cell repertoires in COVID-19. The repertoire was sequenced with immunoSEQ multiplex PCR; TCRdb's copy has only in-frame clones and lacks some. The table records some 290,000 clones, 85% to 95% of them present only once. The sample was PBMCs or T cells enriched from blood (not recorded which). The receptor set was obtained from a young woman who had been exposed to COVID-19.

The CDR3 is CASSYDTHSYEQYF. The CDR3 DNA reads as TGTGCCAGCAGTTACGACACTCACTCCTACGAGCAGTACTTC. The chain uses TRBV6-5 and TRBJ2-7, with no clear D. CDR1 MNHEY and CDR2 SVGAGI come from the germline V gene. The CDR3 has 14 residues. The ends were cut back, 2 bases at V and 0 bases at J, with 8 bases in the middle.

This chain uses TRBV5-1 with TRBJ1-1, with a possible D match to TRBD1 (5 bases). Per the germline V gene, CDR1 is SGHRS and CDR2 is YFSETQ. The CDR3 runs 15 residues. Trimming stripped 3 bases from V and 1 base from J, with 13 bases between. CDR3 nucleotide sequence: TGCGCCAGCAGCTGGGGGGTGGTGGGGAACACTGAAGCTTTCTTT. As protein: CASSWGVVGNTEAFF.

V usage is TRBV6-5 and J usage is TRBJ1-6, with D hard to call. Between the trimmed V and J ends, which lost 4 bases and 8 bases, there was a span of 9 bases. From germline, CDR1 is MNHEY and CDR2 SVGAGI. CDR3 size: 13 residues. This CDR3 is CASSSPLDSPLHF. The CDR3 DNA reads TGTGCCAGCAGTTCCCCCCTTGATTCACCCCTCCACTTT.

V usage is TRBV5-6 and J usage is TRBJ1-6; possible D gene TRBD1, 6 bases. CDR3 length: 14 residues. Germline-derived CDR1 and CDR2 are SGHDT and YYEEEE. Trimming shortened V by 4 bases and J by 6 bases, and 11 bases separated the two germline ends. The CDR3: CASSIRGFNSPLHF. In DNA form, the CDR3 reads TGTGCCAGCAGCATAAGGGGGTTTAATTCACCCCTCCACTTT.

The chain uses TRBV7-2 and TRBJ2-3, with D perhaps matching TRBD2 (5 bases). This CDR3 comprises 14 residues. Looked up from germline, CDR1 is SGHTA and CDR2 is FQGNSA. V lost 2 bases and J lost 5, with 11 bases in between. CDR3 bases: TGTGCCAGCAGCTTACGGGGTCGAGGAGATACGCAGTATTTT. It encodes CASSLRGRGDTQYF.